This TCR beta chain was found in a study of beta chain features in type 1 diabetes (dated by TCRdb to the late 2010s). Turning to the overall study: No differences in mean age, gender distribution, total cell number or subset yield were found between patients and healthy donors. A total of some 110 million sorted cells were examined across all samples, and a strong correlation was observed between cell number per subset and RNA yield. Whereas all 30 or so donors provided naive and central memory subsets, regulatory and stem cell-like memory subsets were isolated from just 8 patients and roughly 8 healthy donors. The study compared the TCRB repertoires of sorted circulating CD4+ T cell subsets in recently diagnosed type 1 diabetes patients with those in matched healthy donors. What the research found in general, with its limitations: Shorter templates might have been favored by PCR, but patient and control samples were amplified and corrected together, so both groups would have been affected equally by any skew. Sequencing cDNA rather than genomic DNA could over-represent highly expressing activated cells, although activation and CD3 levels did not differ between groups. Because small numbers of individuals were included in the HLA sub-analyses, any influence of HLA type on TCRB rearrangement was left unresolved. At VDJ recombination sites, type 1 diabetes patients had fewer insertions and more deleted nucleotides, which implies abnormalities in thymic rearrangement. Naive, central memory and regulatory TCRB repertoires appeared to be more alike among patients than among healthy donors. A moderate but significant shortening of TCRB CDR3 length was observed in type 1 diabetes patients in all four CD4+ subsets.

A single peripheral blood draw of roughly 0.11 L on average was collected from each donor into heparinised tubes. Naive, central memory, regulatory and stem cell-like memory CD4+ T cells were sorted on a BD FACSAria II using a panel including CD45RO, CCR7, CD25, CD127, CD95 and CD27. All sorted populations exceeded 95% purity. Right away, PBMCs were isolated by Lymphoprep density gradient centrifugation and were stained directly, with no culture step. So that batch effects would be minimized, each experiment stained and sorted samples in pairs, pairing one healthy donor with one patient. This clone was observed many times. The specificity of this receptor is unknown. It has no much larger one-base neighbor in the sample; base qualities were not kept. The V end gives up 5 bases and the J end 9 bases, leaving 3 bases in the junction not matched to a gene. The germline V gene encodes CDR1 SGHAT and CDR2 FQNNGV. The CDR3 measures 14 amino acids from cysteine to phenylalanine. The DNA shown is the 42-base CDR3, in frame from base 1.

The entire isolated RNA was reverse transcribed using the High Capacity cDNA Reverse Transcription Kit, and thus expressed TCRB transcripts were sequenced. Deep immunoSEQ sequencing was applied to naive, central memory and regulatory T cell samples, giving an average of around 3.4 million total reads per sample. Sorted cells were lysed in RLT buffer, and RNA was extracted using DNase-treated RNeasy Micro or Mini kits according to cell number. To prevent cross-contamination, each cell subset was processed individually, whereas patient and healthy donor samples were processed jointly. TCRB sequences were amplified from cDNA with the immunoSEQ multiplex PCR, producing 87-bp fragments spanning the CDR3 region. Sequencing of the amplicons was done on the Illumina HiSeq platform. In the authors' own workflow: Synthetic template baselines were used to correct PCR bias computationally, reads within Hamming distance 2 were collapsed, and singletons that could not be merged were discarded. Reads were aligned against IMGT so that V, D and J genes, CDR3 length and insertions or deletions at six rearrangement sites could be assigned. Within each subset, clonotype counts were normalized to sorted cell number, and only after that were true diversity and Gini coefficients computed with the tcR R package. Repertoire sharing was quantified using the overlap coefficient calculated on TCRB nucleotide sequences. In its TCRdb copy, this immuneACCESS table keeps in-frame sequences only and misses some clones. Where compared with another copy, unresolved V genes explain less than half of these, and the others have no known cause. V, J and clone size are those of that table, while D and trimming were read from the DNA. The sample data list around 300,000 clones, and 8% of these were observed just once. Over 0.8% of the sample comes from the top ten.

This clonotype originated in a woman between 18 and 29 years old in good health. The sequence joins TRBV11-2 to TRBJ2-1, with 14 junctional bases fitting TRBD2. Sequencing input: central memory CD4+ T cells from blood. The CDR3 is CASSTGLAGVEQFF. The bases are TGTGCCAGCAGCACGGGACTAGCGGGAGTTGAGCAGTTCTTC.